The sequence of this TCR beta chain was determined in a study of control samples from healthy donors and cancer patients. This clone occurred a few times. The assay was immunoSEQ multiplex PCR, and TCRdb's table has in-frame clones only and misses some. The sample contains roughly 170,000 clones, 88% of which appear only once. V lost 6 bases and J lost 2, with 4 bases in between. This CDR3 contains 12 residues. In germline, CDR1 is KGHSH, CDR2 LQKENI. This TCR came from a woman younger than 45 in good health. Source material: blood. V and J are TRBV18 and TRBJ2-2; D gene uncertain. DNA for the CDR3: TGTGCCAGCTCCCCCAACACCGGGGAGCTGTTTTTT. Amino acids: CASSPNTGELFF.